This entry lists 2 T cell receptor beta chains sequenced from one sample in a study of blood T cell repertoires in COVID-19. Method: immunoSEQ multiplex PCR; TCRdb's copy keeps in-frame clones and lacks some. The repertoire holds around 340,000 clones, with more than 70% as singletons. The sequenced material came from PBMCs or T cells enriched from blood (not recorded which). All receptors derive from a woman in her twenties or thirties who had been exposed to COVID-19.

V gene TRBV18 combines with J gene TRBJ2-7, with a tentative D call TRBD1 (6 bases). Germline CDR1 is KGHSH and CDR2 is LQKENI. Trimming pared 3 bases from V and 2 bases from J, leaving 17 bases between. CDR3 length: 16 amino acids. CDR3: CASSPQGPVLPYEQYF. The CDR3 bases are TGTGCCAGCTCACCCCAGGGGCCAGTCCTTCCCTACGAGCAGTACTTC.

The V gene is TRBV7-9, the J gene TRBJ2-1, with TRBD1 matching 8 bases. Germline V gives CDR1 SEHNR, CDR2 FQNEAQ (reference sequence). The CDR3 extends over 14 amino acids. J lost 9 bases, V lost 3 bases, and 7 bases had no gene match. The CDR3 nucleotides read TGTGCCAGCAGCTTTGACAGGGGAAGTGGTGAGCAGTTCTTC. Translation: CASSFDRGSGEQFF.